This T cell receptor beta chain was observed in a study of cytomegalovirus exposure and HLA in healthy donors. This clone has just a few counts. The PCR was carried out with 60 Vbeta primers and 13 Jbeta primers. TCRdb's copy holds only in-frame clones and misses some; the assay was immunoSEQ multiplex PCR. Of almost 90,000 clones listed, around 85% are singletons. The source of this sequence is a man aged 35 to 55 in good health and CMV-seropositive. Material for sequencing was PBMCs.

CDR3 nucleotides: TGTGCCAGCAGTTTCCGGGACAGGGGATATGTCACTGAAGCTTTCTTT. It encodes CASSFRDRGYVTEAFF. The V gene is TRBV6-5, the J gene TRBJ1-1; 10 bases are a match to TRBD1. Trimming took 4 bases from V and 4 from J; bases not matched to a gene: 9. In germline, CDR1 is MNHEY, CDR2 SVGAGI. The CDR3 spans 16 residues.